This T cell receptor (beta chain) was captured by sequencing in a study of spatial heterogeneity in lung cancer. In the study overall: The study sequenced follow-up PBMC samples when they were available, at a median of roughly 22 months after resection.

Time point: blood at routine non-recurrence follow-up after resection. Whole RNA, which was extracted from tumor, nontumor lung tissue or frozen PBMC, was sequenced without any cell sorting. TCRdb reprocessed the 5' RACE reads via MiXCR and lists one record per CDR3 protein. The sample has 110,000 or so distinct CDR3 sequences; more than 10% are singletons. This clonotype was counted at least ten times. Germline V gene data show CDR1 as SGHKS and CDR2 as YYEKEE (reference sequence). With V trimmed by 3 bases and J by 7 bases, 6 bases remained unmatched. The CDR3 runs 13 residues. The genes are TRBV5-5 and TRBJ1-2; 7 bases fit TRBD1. The receptor's source is a female donor with early-stage non-small cell lung cancer. Material: PBMCs, obtained at follow-up. The CDR3 reads CASSYGTEGGYTF. As DNA, the CDR3 is TGTGCCAGCAGCTATGGGACAGAGGGTGGCTACACCTTC.